This T cell receptor beta chain comes out of a study of spatial heterogeneity in lung cancer. In the study overall: Sequencing consistently turned up more beta-chain sequences than alpha-chain sequences.

This clonotype came up a few times. The antigen is undetermined. The time point denotes: blood at routine non-recurrence follow-up after resection. In germline, CDR1 is SGHVS, CDR2 FNYEAQ. The CDR3 is 12 residues long. The trim removed 9 bases at V and 2 bases at J, leaving 3 bases unmatched. Each molecule of TCR cDNA was tagged with one unique molecular identifier. TCRdb reprocessed the 5' RACE reads via MiXCR and lists one record per CDR3 protein. The sample contains 72,000 or so distinct CDR3 sequences, 8% to 9% of which appear only once. Study-level points and caveats: Resection saw ubiquitous expanded tumor TCRs appear in blood more than follow-up did.

V gene TRBV7-6 combines with J gene TRBJ2-5; 7 bases fit TRBD2. Sequencing used PBMCs, obtained at follow-up. This TCR came from a female donor with early-stage non-small cell lung cancer. The CDR3 DNA reads as TGTGCCAGTGGACTAGGTCAAGAGACCCAGTACTTC. Translating gives CASGLGQETQYF.